This TCR beta chain was obtained from a study of T cells of healthy individuals. Germline loops: CDR1 LGHNA, CDR2 YNFKEQ. Deletions cut 5 bases from V and 4 bases from J, with 11 bases between. This CDR3 has 13 amino acids. TCRdb called the 5' RACE reads again in MiXCR, with one record for every CDR3 protein. The data contain 85,000 to 100,000 distinct CDR3 sequences, 17% of them seen just once; the ten biggest clones take up under 7.5%. This TCR was recovered from a human donor in good health. The chain couples TRBV4-2 to TRBJ2-5; no definite D call. The CDR3 sequence is CASSLRHRETQYF. The CDR3 coding sequence is TGTGCCAGCAGCTTACGACACCGAGAGACCCAGTACTTC.